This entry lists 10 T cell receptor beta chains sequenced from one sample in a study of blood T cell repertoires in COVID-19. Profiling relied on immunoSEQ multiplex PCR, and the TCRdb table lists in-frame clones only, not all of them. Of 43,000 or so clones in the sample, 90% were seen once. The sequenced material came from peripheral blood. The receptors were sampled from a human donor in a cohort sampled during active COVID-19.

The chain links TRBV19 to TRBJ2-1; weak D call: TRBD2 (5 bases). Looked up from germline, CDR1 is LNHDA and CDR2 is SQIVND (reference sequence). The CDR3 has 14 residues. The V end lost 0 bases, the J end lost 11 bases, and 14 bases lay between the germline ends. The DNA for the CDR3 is TGTGCCAGTAGTATAGACTGGACTCGCAGTCAGCAGTTCTTC. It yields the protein CASSIDWTRSQQFF. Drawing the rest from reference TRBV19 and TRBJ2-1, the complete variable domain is DGGITQSPKYLFRKEGQNVTLSCEQNLNHDAMYWYRQDPGQGLRLIYYSQIVNDFQKGDIAEGYSVSREKKESFPLTVTSAQKNPTAFYLCASSIDWTRSQQFFGPGTRLTVL.

CDR3 region: CASNGGALQETQYF. As DNA, the CDR3 is TGTGCCAGCAACGGGGGGGCCCTCCAAGAGACCCAGTACTTC. The chain links TRBV9 to TRBJ2-5; 8 bases match TRBD2. The CDR3 consists of 14 residues. The germline CDR1 and CDR2 sequences are SGDLS and YYNGEE. V was pared by 6 bases and J by 1 base, with 5 bases of the junction left unmatched.

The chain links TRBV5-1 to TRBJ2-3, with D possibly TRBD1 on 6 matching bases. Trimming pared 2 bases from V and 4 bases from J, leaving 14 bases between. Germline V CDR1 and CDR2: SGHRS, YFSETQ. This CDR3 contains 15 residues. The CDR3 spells CASSFQGMGPDTQYF. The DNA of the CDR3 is TGCGCCAGCAGCTTTCAGGGGATGGGTCCAGATACGCAGTATTTT.

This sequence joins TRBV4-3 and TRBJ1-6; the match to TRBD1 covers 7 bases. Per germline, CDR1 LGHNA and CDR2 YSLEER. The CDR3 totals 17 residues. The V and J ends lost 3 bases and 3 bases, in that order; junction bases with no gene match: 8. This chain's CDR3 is CASSQGFQGDYNSPLHF. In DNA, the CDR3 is TGCGCCAGCAGCCAGGGTTTCCAGGGGGACTATAATTCACCCCTCCACTTT.

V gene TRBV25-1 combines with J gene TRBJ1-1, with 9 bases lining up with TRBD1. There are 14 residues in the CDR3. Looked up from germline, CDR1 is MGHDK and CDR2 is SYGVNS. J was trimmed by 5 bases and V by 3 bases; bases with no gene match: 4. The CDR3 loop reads CASSEIQGATEAFF. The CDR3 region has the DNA TGTGCCAGCAGTGAGATACAGGGGGCGACTGAAGCTTTCTTT. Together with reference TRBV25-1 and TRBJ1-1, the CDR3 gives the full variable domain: EADIYQTPRYLVIGTGKKITLECSQTMGHDKMYWYQQDPGMELHLIHYSYGVNSTEKGDLSSESTVSRIRTEHFPLTLESARPSHTSQYLCASSEIQGATEAFFGQGTRLTVV.

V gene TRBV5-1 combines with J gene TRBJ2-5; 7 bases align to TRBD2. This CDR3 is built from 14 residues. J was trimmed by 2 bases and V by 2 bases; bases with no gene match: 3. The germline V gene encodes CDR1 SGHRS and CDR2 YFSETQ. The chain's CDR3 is CASSLAGRQETQYF. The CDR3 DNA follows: TGCGCCAGCAGCTTAGCGGGAAGACAAGAGACCCAGTACTTC.

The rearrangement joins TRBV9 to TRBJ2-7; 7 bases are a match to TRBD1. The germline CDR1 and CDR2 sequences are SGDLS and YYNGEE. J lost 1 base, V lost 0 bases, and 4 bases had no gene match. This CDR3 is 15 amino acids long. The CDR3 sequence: CASSVGQGPSYEQYF. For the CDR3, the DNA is TGTGCCAGCAGCGTAGGACAGGGCCCTTCCTACGAGCAGTACTTC.

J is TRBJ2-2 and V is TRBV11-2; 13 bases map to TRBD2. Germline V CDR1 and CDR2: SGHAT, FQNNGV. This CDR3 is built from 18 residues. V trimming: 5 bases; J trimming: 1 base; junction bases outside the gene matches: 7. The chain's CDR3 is CASSLRLAGGLNTGELFF. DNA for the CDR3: TGTGCCAGCAGCCTTCGACTAGCGGGAGGACTGAACACCGGGGAGCTGTTTTTT. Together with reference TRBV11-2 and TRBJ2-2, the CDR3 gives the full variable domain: EAGVAQSPRYKIIEKRQSVAFWCNPISGHATLYWYQQILGQGPKLLIQFQNNGVVDDSQLPKDRFSAERLKGVDSTLKIQPAKLEDSAVYLCASSLRLAGGLNTGELFFGEGSRLTVL.

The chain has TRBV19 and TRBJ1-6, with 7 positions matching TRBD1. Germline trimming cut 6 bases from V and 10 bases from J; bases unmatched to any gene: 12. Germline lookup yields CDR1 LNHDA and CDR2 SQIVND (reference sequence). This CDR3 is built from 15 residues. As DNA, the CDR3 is TGTGCCAGTAGCCGATACCGGGACAGAGGGTCACCCCTCCACTTT. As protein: CASSRYRDRGSPLHF. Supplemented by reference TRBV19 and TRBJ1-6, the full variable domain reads DGGITQSPKYLFRKEGQNVTLSCEQNLNHDAMYWYRQDPGQGLRLIYYSQIVNDFQKGDIAEGYSVSREKKESFPLTVTSAQKNPTAFYLCASSRYRDRGSPLHFGNGTRLTVT.

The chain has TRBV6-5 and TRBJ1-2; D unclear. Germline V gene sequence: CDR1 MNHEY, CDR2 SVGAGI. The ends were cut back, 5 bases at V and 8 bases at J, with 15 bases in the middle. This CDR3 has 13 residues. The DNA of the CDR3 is TGTGCCAGCAGTATAGAGTACTATGAAGGCTACACCTTC. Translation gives CASSIEYYEGYTF.